This TCR beta chain was profiled in a study of vaccination effects on CD4 cells after COVID-19. At the level of the study: After the second dose, samples were taken at median day 72. Findings and limits, study-wide: The vaccine-induced clones of healthy vaccinees included only 1 of 255 that cross-reacted with common cold coronaviruses. Marked contraction was observed in infection-induced and vaccine-induced clones late after vaccination.

The protocol was immunoSEQ multiplex PCR, while the TCRdb copy is restricted to in-frame clones and leaves out a portion. The sample consists of about 72,000 clones, 80% to 85% of them appearing once. Using viral peptide pools, the ViraFEST assay grew out antigen-specific CD4+ T cells prior to sequencing. Culture proceeded for approximately 10 days, and CD4+ T cells were then isolated. Everyone in the study got two shots of either the BNT162b2 or mRNA-1273 vaccine. Days 3 and 7 saw half the medium replaced with IL-2 medium. This clone was detected once. Antigen specificity is unknown. CDR1 and CDR2 from the germline V gene are SGHRS and YFSETQ. The CDR3 is 14 residues long. V lost 4 bases and J 4 bases, leaving 14 bases between the germline ends.

This receptor was identified in a human donor who received a COVID-19 vaccine. Sequencing used CD4+ T cells from PBMCs cultured with HCoV-229E spike peptides, obtained after COVID-19 vaccination. The genes are TRBV5-1 and TRBJ1-1; tentative D call: TRBD1 (5 bases). CDR3 region: CASSKLGGTTEAFF. The CDR3 region has the DNA TGCGCCAGCAGCAAGCTTGGGGGGACCACTGAAGCTTTCTTT. Full variable domain (remainder filled in from reference TRBV5-1 and TRBJ1-1): KAGVTQTPRYLIKTRGQQVTLSCSPISGHRSVSWYQQTPGQGLQFLFEYFSETQRNKGNFPGRFSGRQFSNSRSEMNVSTLELGDSALYLCASSKLGGTTEAFFGQGTRLTVV.